This T cell receptor beta chain was documented in a study of blood T cells in healthy people across ages. Together with a sample-barcoded 5' primer, a J-beta primer mix was included in a second PCR lasting roughly 6 to 12 cycles. TCRdb passed the 5' RACE reads through MiXCR, listing each CDR3 protein once. This repertoire shows roughly 1.6 million distinct CDR3 sequences, roughly 32% found once; its top ten account for approximately 10%. This CDR3 is built from 12 residues. CDR1 MDHEN and CDR2 SYDVKM come from the germline V gene. The V and J ends lost 6 bases and 3 bases respectively, with 5 bases between them. They isolated at least 6 million PBMCs from each sample.

J is TRBJ2-2 and V is TRBV28; no firm D call. The sequence came from a woman aged 30 to 39 in good health. The sequenced material came from blood. This CDR3 is CASRFYTGELFF. The CDR3 DNA is TGTGCCAGCAGATTTTACACCGGGGAGCTGTTTTTT. The full variable domain, in which reference TRBV28 and TRBJ2-2 provide the parts outside the CDR3, is DVKVTQSSRYLVKRTGEKVFLECVQDMDHENMFWYRQDPGLGLRLIYFSYDVKMKEKGDIPEGYSVSREKKERFSLILESASTNQTSMYLCASRFYTGELFFGEGSRLTVL.